Shown below are 6 T cell receptor beta chains from a single sample sequenced in a study of blood T cells in healthy people across ages. The second PCR ran roughly 7 to 12 cycles with a sample-barcoded 5' primer and J-beta primers. From the 5' RACE reads, TCRdb called clonotypes with MiXCR, one entry per CDR3 protein. This sample has 750,000 to 950,000 distinct CDR3 sequences, with about 28% found just once. The sample was also reused in another study, on T cells of mothers and their children.

Sequenced input: blood. The source is a woman aged 40 to 55 in good health.

This clonotype was picked up a small number of times. The CDR3 bases are TGTGCCAGCAGCTTGGAGTTAGGTGGACTCTCCTACAATGAGCAGTTCTTC. This translates into CASSLELGGLSYNEQFF. The chain combines TRBV5-6 with TRBJ2-1, with D tentatively TRBD2 (5 bases). In germline, CDR1 is SGHDT, CDR2 YYEEEE. Trimming left V 0 bases short and J 0 bases short, with 13 bases between. The CDR3 totals 17 residues.

The CDR3: CASSFRDRVSYEQYF. The CDR3 DNA sequence: TGTGCCAGCAGTTTCCGGGACAGGGTATCCTACGAGCAGTACTTC. The chain links TRBV28 to TRBJ2-7; 9 nucleotides line up with TRBD1. The CDR3 has 15 residues. Trimming took 3 bases from V and 1 from J; bases not matched to a gene: 4. Germline V lookup: CDR1 MDHEN, CDR2 SYDVKM. The variable domain in full, completed from reference TRBV28 and TRBJ2-7, reads DVKVTQSSRYLVKRTGEKVFLECVQDMDHENMFWYRQDPGLGLRLIYFSYDVKMKEKGDIPEGYSVSREKKERFSLILESASTNQTSMYLCASSFRDRVSYEQYFGPGTRLTVT.

The sample holds many counts of this clonotype. This rearrangement joins TRBV18 to TRBJ1-2, with no clear D. Deletions cut 3 bases from V and 6 bases from J, with 11 bases between. CDR1 and CDR2 from the germline V gene are KGHSH and LQKENI. The CDR3 contains 13 residues. CDR3 region: CASSPRGVDGYTF. DNA of the CDR3: TGTGCCAGCTCACCCCGGGGTGTAGATGGCTACACCTTC.

This clonotype was detected only a few times. The genes are TRBV6-1 and TRBJ1-6; D gene uncertain. V gave up 2 bases and J gave up 7 bases, with 18 bases separating them. CDR3 length: 17 amino acids. CDR1 and CDR2 from the germline V gene are MNHNS and SASEGT. CDR3 in DNA: TGTGCCAGCAGTGAATTTACAGCCGCCCCTCGGAATTCACCCCTCCACTTT. This codes for CASSEFTAAPRNSPLHF.

There are a few counts of this clonotype. One base away lies a much larger clone, so this may be a sequencing read error. This chain joins TRBV7-2 and TRBJ1-6; tentatively, D is TRBD1 (6 bases). The CDR3 spans 14 residues. The germline gives CDR1 SGHTA, CDR2 FQGNSA. DNA for the CDR3: TGTGCCAGCAGCTTAGACAGGGCTAATTCACCCCCCCACTTT. Translating it yields CASSLDRANSPPHF.

V is TRBV6-2 or TRBV6-3 and J is TRBJ2-1; D perhaps matches TRBD2 (5 bases). Looked up from germline, CDR1 is MNHEY and CDR2 is SVGEGT. The CDR3 has 14 amino acids. The V gene lost 4 bases and the J gene lost 5 bases, with 12 bases spanning the gap. The CDR3 sequence is CASSWAAGHNEQFF. The CDR3 DNA follows: TGTGCCAGCAGTTGGGCCGCGGGCCACAATGAGCAGTTCTTC.